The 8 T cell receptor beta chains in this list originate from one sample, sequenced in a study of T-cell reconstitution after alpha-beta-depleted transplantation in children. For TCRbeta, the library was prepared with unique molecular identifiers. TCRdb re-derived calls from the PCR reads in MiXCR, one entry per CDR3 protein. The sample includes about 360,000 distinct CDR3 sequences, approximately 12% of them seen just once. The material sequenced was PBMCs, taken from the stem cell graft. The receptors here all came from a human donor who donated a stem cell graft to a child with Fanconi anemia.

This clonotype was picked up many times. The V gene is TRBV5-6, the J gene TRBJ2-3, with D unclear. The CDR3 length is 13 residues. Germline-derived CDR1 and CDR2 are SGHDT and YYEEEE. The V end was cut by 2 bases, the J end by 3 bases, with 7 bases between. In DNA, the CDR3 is TGTGCCAGCAGCTTTCTTATTACAGATACGCAGTATTTT. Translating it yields CASSFLITDTQYF.

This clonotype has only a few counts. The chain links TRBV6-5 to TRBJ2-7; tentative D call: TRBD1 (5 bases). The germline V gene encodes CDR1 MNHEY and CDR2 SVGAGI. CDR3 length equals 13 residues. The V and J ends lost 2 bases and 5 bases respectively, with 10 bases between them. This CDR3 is CASSYRGADEQYF. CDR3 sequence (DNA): TGTGCCAGCAGTTACAGGGGTGCTGACGAGCAGTACTTC.

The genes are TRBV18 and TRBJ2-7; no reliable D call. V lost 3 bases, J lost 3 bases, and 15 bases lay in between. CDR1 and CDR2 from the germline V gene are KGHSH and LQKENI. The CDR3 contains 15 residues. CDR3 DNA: TGTGCCAGCTCACCGAGGAGATCCATAATCTACGAGCAGTACTTC. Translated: CASSPRRSIIYEQYF.

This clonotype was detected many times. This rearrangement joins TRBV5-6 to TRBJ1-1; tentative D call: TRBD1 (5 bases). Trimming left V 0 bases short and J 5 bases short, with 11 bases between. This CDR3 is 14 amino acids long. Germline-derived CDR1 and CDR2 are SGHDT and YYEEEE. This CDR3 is CASSLAGTETEAFF. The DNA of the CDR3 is TGTGCCAGCAGCTTGGCCGGGACGGAGACTGAAGCTTTCTTT.

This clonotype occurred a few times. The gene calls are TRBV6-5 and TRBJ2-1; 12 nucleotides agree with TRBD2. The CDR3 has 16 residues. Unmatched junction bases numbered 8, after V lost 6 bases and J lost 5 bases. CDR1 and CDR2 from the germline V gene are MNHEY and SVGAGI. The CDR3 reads CASSWVTSGGNNEQFF. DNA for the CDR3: TGTGCCAGCAGCTGGGTTACTAGCGGGGGGAACAATGAGCAGTTCTTC.

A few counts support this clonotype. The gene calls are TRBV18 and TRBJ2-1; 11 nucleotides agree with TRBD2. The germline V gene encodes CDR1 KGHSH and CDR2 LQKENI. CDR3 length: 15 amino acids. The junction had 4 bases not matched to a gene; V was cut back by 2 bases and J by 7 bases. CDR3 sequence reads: CASSPVTSGANEQFF. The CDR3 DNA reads TGTGCCAGCTCACCAGTGACTAGCGGGGCAAATGAGCAGTTCTTC.

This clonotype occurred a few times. CDR3 residues: CASSYSPGLNYGYTF. The CDR3 DNA sequence: TGTGCCAGCAGTTACTCTCCAGGGTTGAACTATGGCTACACCTTC. The chain joins TRBV6-2 or TRBV6-3 to TRBJ1-2; maybe TRBD1 (5 bases). Germline-derived CDR1 and CDR2 are MNHEY and SVGEGT. The CDR3 is made up of 15 amino acids. The V gene lost 0 bases and the J gene lost 2 bases, with 10 bases spanning the gap.

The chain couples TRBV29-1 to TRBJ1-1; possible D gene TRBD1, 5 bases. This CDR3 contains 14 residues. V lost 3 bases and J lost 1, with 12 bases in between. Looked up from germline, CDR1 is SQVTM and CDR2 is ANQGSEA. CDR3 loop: CSVDGATSNTEAFF. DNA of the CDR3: TGCAGCGTTGACGGGGCCACCTCGAACACTGAAGCTTTCTTT.